This TCR beta chain derives from a study of T cell clones after liver transplantation. Study conclusions and caveats: Low donor cell numbers restricted donor-reactive repertoire measurement in a couple of subjects.

Germline values: CDR1 KGHSH, CDR2 LQKENI. The CDR3 runs to 13 residues. The ends were cut back, 2 bases at V and 6 bases at J, with 10 bases in the middle. Sequencing used immunoSEQ multiplex PCR; TCRdb keeps in-frame clones, though not all of them. The table has about 99,000 clones, 75% to 90% seen once. With regard to this clone: Its antigen remains unidentified.

The TCR originated in a human donor who received a liver transplant. The source material was CD4+ T cells from blood, sampled before liver transplant. The chain is built from TRBV18 and TRBJ1-1, with a weak D call TRBD1 (5 bases). The CDR3 sequence is CASSPEGMAEAFF. The CDR3 nucleotides are TGTGCCAGCTCACCAGAGGGGATGGCTGAAGCTTTCTTT.